The sequence of this T cell receptor (beta chain) was determined in a study of technical replicates of blood from a handful of donors. V lost 5 bases, J lost 5 bases, and 15 bases lay in between. This CDR3 comprises 14 residues. The germline V gene has CDR1 SGHVS and CDR2 FQNEAQ. Sequenced by immunoSEQ multiplex PCR; TCRdb stores in-frame clones only, minus some. The sample holds around 15,000 clones, over 70% seen once. The sequence came from a human donor in good health. The chain uses TRBV7-8 and TRBJ2-5; D gene uncertain. What was sequenced was PBMCs. CDR3 nucleotide sequence: TGTGCCAGCAGCGCCCCTAGGCCCCAGGAGACCCAGTACTTC. Translated, it gives CASSAPRPQETQYF. The variable domain in full, with the rest retrieved from reference TRBV7-8 and TRBJ2-5, is GAGVSQSPRYKVAKRGQDVALRCDPISGHVSLFWYQQALGQGPEFLTYFQNEAQLDKSGLPSDRFFAERPEGSVSTLKIQRTQQEDSAVYLCASSAPRPQETQYFGPGTRLLVL.